This TCR beta chain was recorded in a study of metastatic and nonmetastatic thyroid tumors (TCRdb year 2020). Describing the broader study: Repertoires from peripheral blood and from tumor or nodule tissue samples of malignant and benign thyroid patients were compared.

Study-wide findings and limitations: In both blood and tumor samples, malignant tumors were reported to have significantly higher TCR beta diversity than benign nodules.

None of the patients had been given any treatment before thyroid surgery. Patient clinical samples collected from the early 2010s to the late 2010s were retrospectively analysed using T-cell receptor beta sequencing. This clone is considered medium-sized (0.01 to 0.1%). Its antigen specificity is not known. One base away there is no much larger clone; base qualities are not given. Libraries were built with PCR. Sequencing instrument: Illumina HiSeq 4000. High-throughput sequencing was used to profile the CDR3 region of the TCR beta-chain in every patient. The paper's data handling went like this. CDR3 differences across clinicopathological groups were used to build a classifier for discriminating distant-metastatic papillary thyroid cancer patients. The Shannon index was used to measure repertoire diversity, and the Morisita-Horn index was used to measure how similar tumor and blood repertoires were. TCRdb ran its own pipeline on the public reads, namely fastp trimming at Q25 and MiXCR clone calling, and kept in-frame beta chains. These V and J calls derive from TCRdb rather than the authors' analysis. Recorded for this sample are 32,000 or so clones; about 18% of them occurred a single time. The top ten constitute under 15% of the sample.

Sequences MNHNS (CDR1) and SASEGT (CDR2) are obtained from the germline V gene. Measured from the cysteine to the phenylalanine, the CDR3 is 11 residues long. The CDR3 DNA has 33 bases and is translated from base 1. From V the trimming removes 5 bases and from J it removes 15 bases, while the gene matches leave 7 bases of the junction unaccounted for. The origin of this receptor is a male donor with papillary thyroid cancer or a benign thyroid nodule (not recorded which). Some clones in this sample may be carry-over from other donors' samples. The chain is made from TRBV6-1 and TRBJ2-1; 7 central bases correspond to TRBD1. The sample taken for sequencing was blood. The nucleotides read TGTGCCAGCAGTCCCGACAGGGATCGGTTCTTC. The translation is CASSPDRDRFF.